Listed here are 3 T cell receptor beta chains from one sample, sequenced in a study of identical twins. MiXCR, applied by TCRdb to the 5' RACE reads, yields one record per CDR3 protein. The table lists roughly 190,000 distinct CDR3 sequences, roughly 15% of them singletons. The sample was also reused in another study, on T cells expressing NK-cell markers.

Sequenced sample: CD8+ T cells sorted from blood. The receptor source for this set is a woman aged 18-29 years in good health.

This chain connects TRBV9 to TRBJ2-7, with 9 bases fitting TRBD1. V trimming: 4 bases; J trimming: 4 bases; junction bases outside the gene matches: 9. The germline V gene encodes CDR1 SGDLS and CDR2 YYNGEE. CDR3 size: 15 residues. CDR3 residues: CASSPSGTGSYEQYF. DNA of the CDR3: TGTGCCAGCAGCCCCTCCGGGACAGGGTCTTACGAGCAGTACTTC.

V usage is TRBV30 and J usage is TRBJ2-1, with 11 bases lining up with TRBD2. V lost 4 bases to trimming and J lost 7 bases; unmatched junction nucleotides: 12. This CDR3 is built from 16 residues. The germline CDR1 and CDR2 sequences are GTSNPN and SVGIG (reference sequence). CDR3 sequence: CAWTPGVSGRANEQFF. The CDR3 DNA reads TGTGCCTGGACCCCCGGGGTTAGCGGGAGGGCTAATGAGCAGTTCTTC.

The chain links TRBV11-2 to TRBJ1-2, with D unresolved. Trimming took off 6 bases at V and 5 bases at J, with 13 bases between the two ends. The CDR3 is 13 residues long. The germline V gene has CDR1 SGHAT and CDR2 FQNNGV. The CDR3 nucleotides read TGTGCCAGCAGGCCACCTGAGTTTTATGGCTACACCTTC. The encoded protein is CASRPPEFYGYTF. The full variable domain, rest sourced from reference TRBV11-2 and TRBJ1-2, is EAGVAQSPRYKIIEKRQSVAFWCNPISGHATLYWYQQILGQGPKLLIQFQNNGVVDDSQLPKDRFSAERLKGVDSTLKIQPAKLEDSAVYLCASRPPEFYGYTFGSGTRLTVV.